This T cell receptor beta chain was identified during a study of T cell changes during pregnancy in multiple sclerosis. The V and J ends lost 5 bases and 3 bases, in that order; junction bases with no gene match: 4. Germline V CDR1 and CDR2: SEHNR, FQNEAQ (reference sequence). This CDR3 is built from 15 residues. TCRdb's table, derived via immunoSEQ multiplex PCR, lists solely in-frame clones and lacks some. The data hold 90,000 to 95,000 clones, with approximately 90% observed a single time. This clone has only a few counts. This receptor was obtained from a female donor with multiple sclerosis, enrolled in a pregnancy study. V usage is TRBV7-9 and J usage is TRBJ2-2; 9 nucleotides match TRBD1. The input for sequencing was peripheral blood, taken before pregnancy. The CDR3 region is CASSQGQGYTGELFF. In DNA, the CDR3 is TGTGCCAGCAGCCAGGGACAGGGTTACACCGGGGAGCTGTTTTTT. The complete variable domain, with remaining parts taken from reference TRBV7-9 and TRBJ2-2, reads DTGVSQNPRHKITKRGQNVTFRCDPISEHNRLYWYRQTLGQGPEFLTYFQNEAQLEKSRLLSDRFSAERPKGSFSTLEIQRTEQGDSAMYLCASSQGQGYTGELFFGEGSRLTVL.